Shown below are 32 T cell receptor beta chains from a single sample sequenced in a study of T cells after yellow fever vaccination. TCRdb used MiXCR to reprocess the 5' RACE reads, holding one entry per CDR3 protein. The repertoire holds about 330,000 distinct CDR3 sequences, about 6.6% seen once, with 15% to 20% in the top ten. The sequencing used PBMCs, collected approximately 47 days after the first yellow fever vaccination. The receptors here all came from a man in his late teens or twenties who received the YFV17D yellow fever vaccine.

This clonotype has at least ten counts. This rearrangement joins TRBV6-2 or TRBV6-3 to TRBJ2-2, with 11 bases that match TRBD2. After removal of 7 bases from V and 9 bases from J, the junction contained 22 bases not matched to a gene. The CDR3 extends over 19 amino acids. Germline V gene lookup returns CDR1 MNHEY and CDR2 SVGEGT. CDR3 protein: CASKMAQGLAGGRDWELFF. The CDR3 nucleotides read TGTGCCAGCAAGATGGCCCAGGGTCTAGCGGGGGGCCGGGACTGGGAGCTGTTTTTT.

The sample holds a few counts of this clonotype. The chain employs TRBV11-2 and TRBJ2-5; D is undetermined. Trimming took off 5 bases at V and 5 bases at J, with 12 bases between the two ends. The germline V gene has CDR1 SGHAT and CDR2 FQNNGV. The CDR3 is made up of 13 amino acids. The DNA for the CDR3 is TGTGCCAGCAGCGCCCGGTCCGGTGAGACCCAGTACTTC. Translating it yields CASSARSGETQYF.

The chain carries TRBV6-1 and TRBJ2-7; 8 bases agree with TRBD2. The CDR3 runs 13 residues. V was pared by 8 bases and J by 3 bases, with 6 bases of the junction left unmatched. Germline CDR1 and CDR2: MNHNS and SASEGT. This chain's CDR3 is CASATSGGYEQYV. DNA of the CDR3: TGTGCCAGCGCTACCAGCGGGGGCTACGAGCAGTACGTC.

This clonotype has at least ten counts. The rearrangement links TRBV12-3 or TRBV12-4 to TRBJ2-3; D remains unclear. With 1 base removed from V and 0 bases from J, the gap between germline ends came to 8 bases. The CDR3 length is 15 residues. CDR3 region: CASSLGRTSTDTQYF. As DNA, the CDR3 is TGTGCCAGCAGTTTAGGTCGAACGAGCACAGATACGCAGTATTTT.

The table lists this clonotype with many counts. The DNA of the CDR3 is TGTGCCAGCAGTTACTCAGCGGGGGCCACGACAGATACGCAGTATTTT. It specifies CASSYSAGATTDTQYF. V is TRBV6-5 and J is TRBJ2-3, with TRBD2 matching 8 bases. The trim removed 0 bases at V and 3 bases at J, leaving 5 bases unmatched. Per the germline V gene, CDR1 is MNHEY and CDR2 is SVGAGI. The CDR3 is made up of 16 amino acids.

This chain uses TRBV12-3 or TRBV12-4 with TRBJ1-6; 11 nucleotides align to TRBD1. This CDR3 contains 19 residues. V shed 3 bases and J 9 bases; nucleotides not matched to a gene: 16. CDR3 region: CASSFKSGQGVFFRSPLHF. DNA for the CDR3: TGTGCCAGCAGTTTCAAATCGGGACAGGGGGTTTTTTTTCGTTCACCCCTCCACTTT.

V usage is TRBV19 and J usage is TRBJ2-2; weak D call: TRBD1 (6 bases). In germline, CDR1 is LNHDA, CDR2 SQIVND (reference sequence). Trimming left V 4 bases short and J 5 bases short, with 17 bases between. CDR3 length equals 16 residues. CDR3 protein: CASSTPARRGTGELFF. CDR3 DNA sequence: TGTGCCAGTAGTACTCCCGCTCGTAGGGGGACCGGGGAGCTGTTTTTT.

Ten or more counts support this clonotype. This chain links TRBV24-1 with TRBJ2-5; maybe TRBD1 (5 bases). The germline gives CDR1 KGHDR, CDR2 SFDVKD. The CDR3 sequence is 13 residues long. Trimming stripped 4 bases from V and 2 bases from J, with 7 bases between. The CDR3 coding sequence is TGTGCCACCAGTGAAGGGGTTCAAGAGACCCAGTACTTC. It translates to CATSEGVQETQYF.

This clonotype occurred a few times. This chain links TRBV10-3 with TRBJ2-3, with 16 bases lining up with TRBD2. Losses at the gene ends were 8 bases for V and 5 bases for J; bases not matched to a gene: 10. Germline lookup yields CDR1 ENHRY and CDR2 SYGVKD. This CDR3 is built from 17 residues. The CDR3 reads CAIGGLAGGPLGDTQYF. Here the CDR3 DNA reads TGTGCCATCGGGGGACTAGCGGGGGGGCCGTTAGGAGATACGCAGTATTTT.

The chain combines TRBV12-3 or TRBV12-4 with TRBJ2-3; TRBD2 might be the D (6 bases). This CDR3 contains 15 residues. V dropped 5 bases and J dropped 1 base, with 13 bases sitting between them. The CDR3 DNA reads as TGTGCCAGCAGTCTAACTAGCTCCGGCACAGATACGCAGTATTTT. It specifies CASSLTSSGTDTQYF.

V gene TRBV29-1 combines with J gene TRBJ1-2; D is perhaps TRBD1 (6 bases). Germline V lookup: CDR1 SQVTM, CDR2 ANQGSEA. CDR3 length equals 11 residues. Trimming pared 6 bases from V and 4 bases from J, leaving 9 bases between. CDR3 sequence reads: CSVDRTYGYTF. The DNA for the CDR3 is TGCAGCGTCGACAGGACCTATGGCTACACCTTC.

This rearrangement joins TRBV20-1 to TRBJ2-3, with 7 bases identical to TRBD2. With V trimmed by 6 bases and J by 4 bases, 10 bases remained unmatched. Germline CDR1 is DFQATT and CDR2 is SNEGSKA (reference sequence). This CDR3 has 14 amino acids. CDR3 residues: CSAPLGGGSDTQYF. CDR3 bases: TGCAGTGCCCCCTTGGGCGGGGGATCAGATACGCAGTATTTT.

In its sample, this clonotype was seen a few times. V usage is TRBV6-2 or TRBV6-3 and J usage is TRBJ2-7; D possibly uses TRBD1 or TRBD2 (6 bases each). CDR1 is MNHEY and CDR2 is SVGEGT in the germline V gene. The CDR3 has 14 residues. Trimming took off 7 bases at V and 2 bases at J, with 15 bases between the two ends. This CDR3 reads CASTEGGKPYEQYF. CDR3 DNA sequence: TGTGCCAGCACCGAGGGGGGCAAGCCCTACGAGCAGTACTTC.

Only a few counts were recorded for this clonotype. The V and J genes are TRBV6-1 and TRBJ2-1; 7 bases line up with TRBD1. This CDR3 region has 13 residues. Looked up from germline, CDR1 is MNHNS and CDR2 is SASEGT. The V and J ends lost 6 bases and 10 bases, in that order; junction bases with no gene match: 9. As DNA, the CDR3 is TGTGCCAGCAGGACGACAGGGATGCGGGAGCAGTTCTTC. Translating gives CASRTTGMREQFF.

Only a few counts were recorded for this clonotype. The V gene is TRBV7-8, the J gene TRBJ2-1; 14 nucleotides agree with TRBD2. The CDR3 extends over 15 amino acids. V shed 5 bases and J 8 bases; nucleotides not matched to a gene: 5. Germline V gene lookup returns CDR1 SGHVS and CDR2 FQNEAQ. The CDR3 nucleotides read TGTGCCAGCAGCACAGGGACTAGCGGGGGCGATGAGCAGTTCTTC. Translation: CASSTGTSGGDEQFF.

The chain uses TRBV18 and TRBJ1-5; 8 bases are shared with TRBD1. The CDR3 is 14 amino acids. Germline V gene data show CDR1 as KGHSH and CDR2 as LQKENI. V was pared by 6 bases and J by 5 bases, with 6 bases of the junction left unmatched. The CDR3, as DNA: TGTGCCAGCTCTGGGCAGGGGGCCCATCAGCCCCAGCATTTT. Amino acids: CASSGQGAHQPQHF. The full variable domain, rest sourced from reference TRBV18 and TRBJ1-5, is NAGVMQNPRHLVRRRGQEARLRCSPMKGHSHVYWYRQLPEEGLKFMVYLQKENIIDESGMPKERFSAEFPKEGPSILRIQQVVRGDSAAYFCASSGQGAHQPQHFGDGTRLSIL.

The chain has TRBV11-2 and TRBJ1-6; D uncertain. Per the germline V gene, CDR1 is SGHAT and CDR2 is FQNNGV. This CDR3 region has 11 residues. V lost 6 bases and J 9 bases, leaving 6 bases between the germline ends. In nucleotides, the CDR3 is TGTGCCAGCAGAAAGGGTTCACCCCTCCACTTT. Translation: CASRKGSPLHF.

The DNA of the CDR3 is TGCGCCAGCAGCCTTCGGGGCGGGCGGGAAGATACGCAGTATTTT. It yields the protein CASSLRGGREDTQYF. V gene TRBV5-1 combines with J gene TRBJ2-3; possibly TRBD2 for D (6 bases). V dropped 4 bases and J dropped 5 bases, with 17 bases sitting between them. The CDR3 is 15 amino acids. From germline, CDR1 is SGHRS and CDR2 YFSETQ.

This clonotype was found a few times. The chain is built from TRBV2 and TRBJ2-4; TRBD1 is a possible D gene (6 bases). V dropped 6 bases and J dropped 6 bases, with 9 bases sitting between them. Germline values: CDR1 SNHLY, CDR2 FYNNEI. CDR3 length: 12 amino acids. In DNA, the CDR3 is TGTGCCAGCAGGGACAGTTTAAACATTCAGTACTTC. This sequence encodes CASRDSLNIQYF.

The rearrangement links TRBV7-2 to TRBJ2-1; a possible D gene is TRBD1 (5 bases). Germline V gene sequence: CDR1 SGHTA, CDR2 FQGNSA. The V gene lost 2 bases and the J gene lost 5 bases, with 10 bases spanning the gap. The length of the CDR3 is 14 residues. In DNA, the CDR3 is TGTGCCAGCAGCTTAAATCCAGGGCACAATGAGCAGTTCTTC. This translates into CASSLNPGHNEQFF.

This CDR3 reads CSAENSGSQETQYF. CDR3 DNA: TGCAGTGCTGAGAATAGCGGGAGCCAAGAGACCCAGTACTTC. This sequence joins TRBV20-1 and TRBJ2-5, with TRBD2 identical over 9 bases. V gave up 5 bases and J gave up 1 base; unmatched junction bases: 5. CDR3 size: 14 residues. Germline assignment: CDR1 DFQATT and CDR2 SNEGSKA (reference sequence).

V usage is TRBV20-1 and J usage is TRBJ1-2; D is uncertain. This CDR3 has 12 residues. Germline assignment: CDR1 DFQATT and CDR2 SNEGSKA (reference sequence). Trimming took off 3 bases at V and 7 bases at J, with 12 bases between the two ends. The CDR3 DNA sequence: TGCAGTGCTAGTACTGGTCTCTCTGGCTACACCTTC. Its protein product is CSASTGLSGYTF.

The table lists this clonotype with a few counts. Written as DNA, the CDR3 is TGTGCCAGCAGCCAAGCTCTCCCCGGGACAGGGATCCACGAGCAGTACGTC. Translation gives CASSQALPGTGIHEQYV. The V call is TRBV3-1, the J call TRBJ2-7; 9 bases are shared with TRBD1. Germline assignment: CDR1 LGHDT and CDR2 YNNKEL (reference sequence). Trimming at V came to 1 base and at J to 5 bases, leaving 12 bases not matched to a gene. There are 17 residues in the CDR3.

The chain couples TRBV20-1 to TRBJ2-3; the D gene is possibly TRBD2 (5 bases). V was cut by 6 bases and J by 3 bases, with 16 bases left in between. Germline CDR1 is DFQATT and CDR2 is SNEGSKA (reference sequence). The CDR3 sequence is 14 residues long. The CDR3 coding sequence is TGCAGTGCCAGCCCCCCCATAGCGACAGATACGCAGTATTTT. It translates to CSASPPIATDTQYF.

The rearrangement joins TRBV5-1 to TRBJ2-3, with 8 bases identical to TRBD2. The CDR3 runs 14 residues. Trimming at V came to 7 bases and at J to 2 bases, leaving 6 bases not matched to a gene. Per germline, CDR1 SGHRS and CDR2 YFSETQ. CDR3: CASQAGASTDTQYF. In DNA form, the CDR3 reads TGCGCCAGCCAAGCGGGGGCATCCACAGATACGCAGTATTTT.

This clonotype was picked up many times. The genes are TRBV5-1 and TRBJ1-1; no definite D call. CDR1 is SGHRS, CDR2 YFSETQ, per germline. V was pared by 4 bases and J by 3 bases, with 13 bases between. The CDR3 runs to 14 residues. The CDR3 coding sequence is TGCGCCAGCAGCCTAGACTTACGGGACACTGAAGCTTTCTTT. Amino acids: CASSLDLRDTEAFF.

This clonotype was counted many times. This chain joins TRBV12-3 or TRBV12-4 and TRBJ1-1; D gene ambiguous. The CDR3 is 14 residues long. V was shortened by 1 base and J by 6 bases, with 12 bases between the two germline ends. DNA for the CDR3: TGTGCCAGCAGTTTAGTCACCATCGTCGCTGAAGCTTTCTTT. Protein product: CASSLVTIVAEAFF.

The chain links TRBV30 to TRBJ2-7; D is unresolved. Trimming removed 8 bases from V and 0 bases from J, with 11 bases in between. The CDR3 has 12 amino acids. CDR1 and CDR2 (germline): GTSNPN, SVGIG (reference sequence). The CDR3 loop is CALSAGSYEQYF. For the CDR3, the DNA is TGTGCCCTGAGCGCAGGCTCCTACGAGCAGTACTTC. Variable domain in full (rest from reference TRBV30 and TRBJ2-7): SQTIHQWPATLVQPVGSPLSLECTVEGTSNPNLYWYRQAAGRGLQLLFYSVGIGQISSEVPQNLSASRPQDRQFILSSKKLLLSDSGFYLCALSAGSYEQYFGPGTRLTVT.

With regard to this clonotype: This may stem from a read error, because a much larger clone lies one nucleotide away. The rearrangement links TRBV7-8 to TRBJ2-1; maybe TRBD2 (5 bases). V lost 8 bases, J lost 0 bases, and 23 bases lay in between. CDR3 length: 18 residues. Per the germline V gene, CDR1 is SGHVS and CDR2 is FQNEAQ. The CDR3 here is CASRTRAKEPRSYNEQFF. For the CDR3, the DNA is TGTGCCAGCCGCACTAGGGCCAAGGAGCCCCGCTCCTACAATGAGCAGTTCTTC.

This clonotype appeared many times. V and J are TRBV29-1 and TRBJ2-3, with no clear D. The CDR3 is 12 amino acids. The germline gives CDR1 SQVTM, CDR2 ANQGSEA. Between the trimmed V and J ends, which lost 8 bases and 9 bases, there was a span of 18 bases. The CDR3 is CSSGWSAATQYF. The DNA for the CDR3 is TGCAGCTCCGGTTGGTCCGCTGCCACGCAGTATTTT.

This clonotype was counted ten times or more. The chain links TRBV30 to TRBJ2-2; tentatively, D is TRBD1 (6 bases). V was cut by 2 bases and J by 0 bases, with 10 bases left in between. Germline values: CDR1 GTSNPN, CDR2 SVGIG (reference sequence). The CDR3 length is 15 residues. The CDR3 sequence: CAWSSRTANTGELFF. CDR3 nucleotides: TGTGCCTGGAGTTCCCGGACAGCGAACACCGGGGAGCTGTTTTTT.

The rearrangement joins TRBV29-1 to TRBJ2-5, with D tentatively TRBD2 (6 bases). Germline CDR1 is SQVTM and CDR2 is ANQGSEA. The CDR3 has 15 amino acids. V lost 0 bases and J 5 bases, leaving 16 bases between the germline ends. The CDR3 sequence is CSVEDPLRGFETQYF. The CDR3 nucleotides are TGCAGCGTTGAAGATCCATTGCGGGGCTTTGAGACCCAGTACTTC.